The clone carrying this TCR beta chain was counted once. The antigen remains unidentified. This CDR3 has 13 amino acids. Germline V gene lookup returns CDR1 KGHSH and CDR2 LQKENI. V gave up 6 bases and J gave up 5 bases, with 13 bases separating them. The sample originates from a study of cytomegalovirus exposure and HLA in healthy donors. Study conclusions and caveats: Near-uniform donor sequencing depth was presumed by presence/absence analyses. A highly shared variant cluster was judged a likely technical artifact.

PCR involved 60 Vbeta and 13 Jbeta primers. Assay used: immunoSEQ multiplex PCR; TCRdb lists only in-frame clones, some missing. This repertoire shows 110,000 to 150,000 clones, approximately 80% found once; its top ten account for 5.1%. V gene TRBV18 combines with J gene TRBJ1-2; D possibly corresponds to TRBD1 (6 bases). Sequenced sample: PBMCs. This TCR was sampled from a male donor in good health and CMV-seronegative. CDR3 sequence: CASSGAELYGYTF. As DNA, the CDR3 is TGTGCCAGCTCGGGGGCCGAGCTTTATGGCTACACCTTC.